This entry describes one T cell receptor beta chain. CDR1 is SGHAT and CDR2 is FQNNGV in the germline V gene. The trim removed 5 bases at V and 0 bases at J, leaving 4 bases unmatched. The CDR3 has 15 amino acids. These data belong to a study of blood T cell repertoires in COVID-19. As processed by the authors: Nucleated cell counts were estimated from reference gene primer amplification. Profiling relied on immunoSEQ multiplex PCR, and the TCRdb table lists in-frame clones only, not all of them. The V and J calls and clone size were taken over from that table, and D and trimming were inferred from the DNA. There are some 74,000 clones in the sample; approximately 80% occur only once, and around 12% lies in the top ten.

Sequenced: peripheral blood. The TCR originated in a human donor in a cohort sampled during active COVID-19. The rearrangement uses TRBV11-2 and TRBJ1-5, with 7 bases that match TRBD1. CDR3 protein: CASSPGQTSNQPQHF. The CDR3 coding sequence is TGTGCCAGCAGCCCGGGACAGACTAGCAATCAGCCCCAGCATTTT. Full variable domain (rest looked up from reference TRBV11-2 and TRBJ1-5): EAGVAQSPRYKIIEKRQSVAFWCNPISGHATLYWYQQILGQGPKLLIQFQNNGVVDDSQLPKDRFSAERLKGVDSTLKIQPAKLEDSAVYLCASSPGQTSNQPQHFGDGTRLSIL.